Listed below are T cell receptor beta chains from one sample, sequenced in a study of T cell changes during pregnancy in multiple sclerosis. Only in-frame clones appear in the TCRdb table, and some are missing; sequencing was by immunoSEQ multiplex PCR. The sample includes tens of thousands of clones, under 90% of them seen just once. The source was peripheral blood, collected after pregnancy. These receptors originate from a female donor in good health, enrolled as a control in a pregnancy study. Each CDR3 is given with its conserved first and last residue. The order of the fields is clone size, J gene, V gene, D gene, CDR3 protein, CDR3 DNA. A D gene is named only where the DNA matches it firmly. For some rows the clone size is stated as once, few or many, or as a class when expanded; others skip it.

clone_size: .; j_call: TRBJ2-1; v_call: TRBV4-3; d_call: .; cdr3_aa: CASSQGAKSSYNEQFF; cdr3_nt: TGCGCCAGCAGCCAAGGGGCTAAAAGCTCCTACAATGAGCAGTTCTTC
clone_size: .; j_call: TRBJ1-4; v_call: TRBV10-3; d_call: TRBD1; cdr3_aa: CATKALTGGHEKLFF; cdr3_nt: TGTGCCACCAAGGCCCTGACAGGGGGCCATGAAAAACTGTTTTTT
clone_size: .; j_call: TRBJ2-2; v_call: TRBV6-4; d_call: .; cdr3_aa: CASSDRGFTGELFF; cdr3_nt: TGTGCCAGCAGTGACAGGGGGTTCACCGGGGAGCTGTTTTTT
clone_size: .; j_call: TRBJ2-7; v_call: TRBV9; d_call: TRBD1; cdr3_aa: CASSVVGQAAYVEQYF; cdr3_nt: TGTGCCAGCAGCGTAGTAGGACAGGCGGCCTACGTGGAGCAGTACTTC
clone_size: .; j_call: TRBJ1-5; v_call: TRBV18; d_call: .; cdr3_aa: CASSPYGAGNQPQHF; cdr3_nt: TGTGCCAGCTCACCTTACGGAGCAGGCAATCAGCCCCAGCATTTT
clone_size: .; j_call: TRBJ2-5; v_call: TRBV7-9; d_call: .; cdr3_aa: CASLDRLQTQYF; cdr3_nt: TGTGCCAGCCTGGACCGACTACAGACCCAGTACTTC
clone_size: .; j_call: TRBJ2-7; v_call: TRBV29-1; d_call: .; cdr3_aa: CSVIKREGRYEQYF; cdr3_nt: TGCAGCGTGATTAAGAGGGAAGGACGATACGAGCAGTACTTC
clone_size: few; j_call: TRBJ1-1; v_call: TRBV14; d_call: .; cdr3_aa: CASSQDFPLNTEAFF; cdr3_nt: TGTGCCAGCAGCCAAGATTTTCCGTTAAACACTGAAGCTTTCTTT
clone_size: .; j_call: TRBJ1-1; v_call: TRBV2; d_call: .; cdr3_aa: CASRGRGNTEAFF; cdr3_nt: TGTGCCAGCCGGGGTCGGGGGAACACTGAAGCTTTCTTT
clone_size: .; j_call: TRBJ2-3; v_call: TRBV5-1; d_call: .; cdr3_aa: CASSLRTSTDTQYF; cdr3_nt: TGCGCCAGCTCTTTGAGGACTAGCACAGATACGCAGTATTTT
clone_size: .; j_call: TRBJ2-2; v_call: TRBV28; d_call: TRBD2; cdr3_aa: CASSFASGKNTGELFF; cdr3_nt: TGTGCCAGCAGTTTCGCTAGCGGGAAGAACACCGGGGAGCTGTTTTTT
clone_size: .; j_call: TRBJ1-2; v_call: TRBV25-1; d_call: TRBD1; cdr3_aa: CASSWTGDVYGYTF; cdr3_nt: TGTGCCAGCAGTTGGACAGGGGATGTCTATGGCTACACCTTC
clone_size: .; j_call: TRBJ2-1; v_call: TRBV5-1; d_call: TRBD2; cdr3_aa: CASMREGGAYNEQFF; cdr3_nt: TGCGCCAGCATGCGAGAGGGAGGGGCTTACAATGAGCAGTTCTTC
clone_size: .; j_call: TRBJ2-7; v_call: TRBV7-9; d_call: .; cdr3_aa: CASSPAYEQYF; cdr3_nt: TGTGCCAGCAGCCCAGCCTACGAGCAGTACTTC
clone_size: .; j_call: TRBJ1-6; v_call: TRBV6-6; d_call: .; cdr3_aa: CASSYTAPNNSPLHF; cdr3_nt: TGTGCCAGCAGTTACACCGCGCCTAACAATTCACCCCTCCACTTT
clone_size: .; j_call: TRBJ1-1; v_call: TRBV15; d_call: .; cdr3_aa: CATSRAGLMNTEAFF; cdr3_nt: TGTGCCACCAGCAGAGCAGGGCTCATGAACACTGAAGCTTTCTTT
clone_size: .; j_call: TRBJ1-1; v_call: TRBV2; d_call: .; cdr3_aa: CASRPQGSEAFF; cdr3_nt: TGTGCCAGCAGACCGCAGGGATCTGAAGCTTTCTTT
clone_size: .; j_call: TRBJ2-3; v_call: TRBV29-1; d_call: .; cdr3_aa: CSVDWAGTDTQYF; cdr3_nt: TGCAGCGTTGATTGGGCAGGAACAGATACGCAGTATTTT
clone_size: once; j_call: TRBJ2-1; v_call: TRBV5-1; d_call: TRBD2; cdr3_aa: CASSLRTSGGQEQFF; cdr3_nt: TGCGCCAGCAGCTTACGGACTAGCGGGGGTCAAGAGCAGTTCTTC
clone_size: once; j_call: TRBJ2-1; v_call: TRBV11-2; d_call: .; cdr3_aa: CASSPGTMEFF; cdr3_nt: TGTGCCAGCAGCCCCGGGACAATGGAGTTCTTC
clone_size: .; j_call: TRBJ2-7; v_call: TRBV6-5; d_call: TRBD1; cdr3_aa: CASSGTESYEQYF; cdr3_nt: TGTGCCAGCAGCGGGACAGAATCCTACGAGCAGTACTTC
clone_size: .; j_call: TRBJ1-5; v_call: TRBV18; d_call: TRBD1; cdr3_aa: CASSPEGQSSNQPQHF; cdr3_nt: TGTGCCAGCTCCCCAGAGGGACAGTCTAGCAATCAGCCCCAGCATTTT
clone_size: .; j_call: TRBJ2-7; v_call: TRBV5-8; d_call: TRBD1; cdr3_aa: CASSLTGSSYEQYF; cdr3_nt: TGTGCCAGCAGCCTGACAGGGTCCTCCTACGAGCAGTACTTC
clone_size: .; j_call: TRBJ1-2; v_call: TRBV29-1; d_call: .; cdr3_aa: CSVDFGGRDYGYTF; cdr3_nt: TGCAGCGTTGATTTTGGTGGCAGGGATTATGGCTACACCTTC
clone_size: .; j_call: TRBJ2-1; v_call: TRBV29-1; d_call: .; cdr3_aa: CSVLPGLARGNEQFF; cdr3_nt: TGCAGCGTCCTCCCGGGGCTAGCGAGAGGGAATGAGCAGTTCTTC
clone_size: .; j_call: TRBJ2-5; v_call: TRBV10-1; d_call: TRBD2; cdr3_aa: CASSSGGFEETQYF; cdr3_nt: TGCGCCAGCAGCTCGGGAGGGTTCGAAGAGACCCAGTACTTC
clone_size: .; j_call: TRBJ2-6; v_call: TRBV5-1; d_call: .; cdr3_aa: CASSSTVSGANVLTF; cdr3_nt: TGCGCCAGCAGCTCGACAGTCTCTGGGGCCAACGTCCTGACTTTC
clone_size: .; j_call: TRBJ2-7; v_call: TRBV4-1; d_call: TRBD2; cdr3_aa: CASSQVDLGLAGDREQYF; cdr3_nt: TGCGCCAGCAGCCAAGTTGACTTGGGACTAGCGGGAGATCGGGAGCAGTACTTC
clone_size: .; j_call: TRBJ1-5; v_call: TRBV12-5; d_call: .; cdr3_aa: CASGLVPGGPQHF; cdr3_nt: TGTGCTAGTGGTTTGGTACCGGGAGGGCCCCAGCATTTT
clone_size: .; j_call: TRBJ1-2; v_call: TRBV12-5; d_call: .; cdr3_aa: CASAERLGGYGYTF; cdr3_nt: TGTGCTAGCGCCGAGCGGTTGGGGGGCTATGGCTACACCTTC
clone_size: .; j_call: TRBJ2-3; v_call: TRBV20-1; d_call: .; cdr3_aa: CSAWASDTQYF; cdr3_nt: TGCAGTGCTTGGGCCTCAGATACGCAGTATTTT
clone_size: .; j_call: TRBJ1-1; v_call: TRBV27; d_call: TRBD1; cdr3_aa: CASSLSRTGVVGAFF; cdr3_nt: TGTGCCAGCAGTTTATCGAGGACAGGGGTTGTTGGGGCTTTCTTT
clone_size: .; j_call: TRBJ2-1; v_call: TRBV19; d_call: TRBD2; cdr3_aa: CASTSQGLAANEQFF; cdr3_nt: TGTGCCAGTACCTCACAGGGACTAGCGGCTAATGAGCAGTTCTTC
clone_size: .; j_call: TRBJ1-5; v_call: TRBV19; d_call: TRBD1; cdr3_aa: CASSMAQGFLQPQHF; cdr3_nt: TGTGCCAGTAGTATGGCACAGGGGTTCTTACAGCCCCAGCATTTT
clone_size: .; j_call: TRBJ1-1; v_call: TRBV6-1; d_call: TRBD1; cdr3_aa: CASSLDRAMNTEAFF; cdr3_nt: TGTGCCAGCAGCCTAGACAGGGCTATGAACACTGAAGCTTTCTTT
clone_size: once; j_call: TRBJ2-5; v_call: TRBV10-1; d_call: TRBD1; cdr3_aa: CASSEPPGGAETQYF; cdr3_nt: TGCGCCAGCAGTGAGCCCCCAGGGGGCGCAGAGACCCAGTACTTC
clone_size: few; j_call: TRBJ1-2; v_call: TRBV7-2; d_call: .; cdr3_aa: CASSAQQSYGYTF; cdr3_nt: TGTGCCAGCAGCGCGCAACAGTCCTATGGCTACACCTTC
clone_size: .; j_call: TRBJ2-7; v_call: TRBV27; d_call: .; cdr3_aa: CASAIYAGSYEQYF; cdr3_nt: TGTGCCAGCGCGATCTACGCAGGCTCCTACGAGCAGTACTTC
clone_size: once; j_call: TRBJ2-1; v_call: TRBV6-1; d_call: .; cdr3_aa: CASSEITGAPHEQFF; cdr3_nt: TGTGCCAGCAGTGAGATTACGGGAGCACCCCATGAGCAGTTCTTC
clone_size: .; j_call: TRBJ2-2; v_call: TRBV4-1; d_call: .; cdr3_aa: CASSQSQGTGELFF; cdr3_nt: TGCGCCAGCAGCCAATCCCAGGGGACCGGGGAGCTGTTTTTT
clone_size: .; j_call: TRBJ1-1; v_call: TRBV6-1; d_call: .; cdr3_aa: CASSDRVTGGVLNTEAFF; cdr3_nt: TGTGCCAGCAGTGATCGAGTCACGGGAGGGGTGTTGAACACTGAAGCTTTCTTT
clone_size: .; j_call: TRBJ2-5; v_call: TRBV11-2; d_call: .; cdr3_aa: CASSSGLQETQYF; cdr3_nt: TGTGCCAGCAGCTCTGGACTGCAAGAGACCCAGTACTTC
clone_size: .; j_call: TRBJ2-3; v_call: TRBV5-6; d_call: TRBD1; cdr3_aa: CASSTEDRGPIGPPDTQYF; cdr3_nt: TGTGCCAGCAGCACCGAGGACAGGGGGCCTATAGGCCCCCCAGATACGCAGTATTTT
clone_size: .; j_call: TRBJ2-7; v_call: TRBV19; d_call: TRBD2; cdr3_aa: CASSISQGTSGRSSYEQYF; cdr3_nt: TGTGCCAGTAGTATCAGCCAAGGGACTAGCGGGCGTAGCTCCTACGAGCAGTACTTC
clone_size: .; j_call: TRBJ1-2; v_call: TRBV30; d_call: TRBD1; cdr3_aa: CAWSNGQANYGYTF; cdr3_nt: TGTGCCTGGAGTAACGGACAGGCCAACTATGGCTACACCTTC
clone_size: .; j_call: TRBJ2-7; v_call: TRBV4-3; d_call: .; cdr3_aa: CASSQEGTSYEQYF; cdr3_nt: TGCGCCAGCAGCCAAGAGGGGACTTCCTACGAGCAGTACTTC
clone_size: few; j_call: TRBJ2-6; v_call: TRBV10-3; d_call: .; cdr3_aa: CAISDSSGANVLTF; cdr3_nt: TGTGCCATCAGTGACAGCTCTGGGGCCAACGTCCTGACTTTC
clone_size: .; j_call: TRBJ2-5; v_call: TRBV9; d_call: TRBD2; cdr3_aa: CASSEAPPGLEETQYF; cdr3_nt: TGTGCCAGCAGCGAGGCGCCACCGGGACTAGAAGAGACCCAGTACTTC
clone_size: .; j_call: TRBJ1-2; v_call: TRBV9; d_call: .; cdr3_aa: CASSVDQGYSGYTF; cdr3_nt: TGTGCCAGCAGCGTAGACCAGGGCTACTCTGGCTACACCTTC